Included here is one T cell receptor (beta chain) sequence, with context. Some clones are missing from TCRdb's copy, which holds only in-frame ones; the method was immunoSEQ multiplex PCR. Here the sample spans roughly 300,000 clones, about nine tenths being singletons. The entry originates in a study of blood T cell repertoires in COVID-19. Turning to the study itself: Samples of COVID-19 (acute and convalescent) were obtained from the United States, Italy and Spain.

The germline V gene encodes CDR1 SGHDT and CDR2 YYEEEE. This CDR3 has 13 amino acids. V dropped 0 bases and J dropped 1 base, with 5 bases sitting between them. The chain employs TRBV5-6 and TRBJ2-7; D is unclear. Sequencing was performed on PBMCs or T cells enriched from blood (not recorded which). This clonotype originated in a man aged 25 to 40 who had recovered from COVID-19. The CDR3: CASSLVSSYEQYF. CDR3 nucleotide sequence: TGTGCCAGCAGCTTGGTTTCGTCCTACGAGCAGTACTTC.